The entry below describes one T cell receptor (beta chain). The antigen remains unidentified. This sample is drawn from a study of cytomegalovirus exposure and HLA in healthy donors. The study, taken as a whole, reports: It is likely that the observed cluster of highly shared sequence variants was a sequencing artifact. In an earlier analysis, in approximately 570 donors, most V segments appeared productive either ~87% or ~30% of the time. 150 or so TCR beta chains were listed as cytomegalovirus-associated.

Donors consisted of healthy bone marrow donors. Primers for the PCR totalled 60 Vbeta and 13 Jbeta. This table comes from immunoSEQ multiplex PCR, and its TCRdb copy is limited to in-frame clones, with some not included. The sample shows some 150,000 clones, almost 80% of them seen only once. Sequencing was done on a sample of PBMCs. This sequence originates from a woman aged 40 to 55 in good health and CMV-seropositive.

The CDR3 reads CAGRAGGTDTQYF. DNA of the CDR3: TGTGCCGGGAGAGCGGGGGGCACAGATACGCAGTATTTT. This rearrangement joins TRBV5-4 to TRBJ2-3, with 8 bases matching TRBD2. Germline-derived CDR1 and CDR2 are SGHNT and YYREEE (reference sequence). There are 13 residues in the CDR3. Unmatched junction bases numbered 5, after V lost 10 bases and J lost 1 base.